Listed here is a single T cell receptor beta chain. Its antigen is currently unknown. This entry is derived from a study of cytomegalovirus exposure and HLA in healthy donors. Regarding the study as a whole: With further analysis later on, most CMV-associated TCR beta chains appeared HLA-restricted.

V lost 4 bases to trimming and J lost 6 bases, with 10 bases between them. CDR1 is KGHSH, CDR2 LQKENI, per germline. This CDR3 has 14 residues. The PCR made use of 60 Vbeta and 13 Jbeta primers. The method was immunoSEQ multiplex PCR; TCRdb's version includes in-frame clones alone and lacks a portion of them. Of about 150,000 clones in the sample, around 85% were seen once. The source is a boy younger than 10 in good health and CMV-seronegative. The chain couples TRBV18 to TRBJ1-6, with D maybe TRBD1 (6 bases). The sample comprised PBMCs. The chain's CDR3 is CASSRDIGNSPLHF. Here the CDR3 DNA reads TGTGCCAGCTCACGGGACATTGGTAATTCACCCCTCCACTTT.